This T cell receptor beta chain emerged from a study of T cell repertoires in cytomegalovirus infection. About the study: It was the public TCR beta signatures that indicated both CMV infection and matching HLA type. Study results and limitations: Using cumulative public TCR beta family frequency, the authors identified those who carried CMV together with the relevant HLA. HLA-C-restricted TCR beta clonotypes specific for CMV led the ex vivo response.

Via MiXCR, TCRdb re-called the reads, giving one row per CDR3 protein. The sample has approximately 180,000 distinct CDR3 sequences; about 17% are singletons. CDR3 length equals 15 residues. V shed 1 base, J shed 2 bases, and the junction held 4 bases outside the gene matches. Germline values: CDR1 GTSNPN, CDR2 SVGIG (reference sequence). In its sample, this clonotype was seen a few times. Its antigen is not known. Sequenced material: CD8+ T cells from PBMCs. The TCR sequence derives from a human donor in good health (CMV status not recorded). Some clones in this sample may be carry-over from other donors' samples. The chain uses TRBV30 and TRBJ2-5; TRBD2 matches at 10 bases. For the CDR3, the DNA is TGTGCCTGGAGTGATTCAGCGGGAGGGCAAGAGACCCAGTACTTC. This codes for CAWSDSAGGQETQYF.